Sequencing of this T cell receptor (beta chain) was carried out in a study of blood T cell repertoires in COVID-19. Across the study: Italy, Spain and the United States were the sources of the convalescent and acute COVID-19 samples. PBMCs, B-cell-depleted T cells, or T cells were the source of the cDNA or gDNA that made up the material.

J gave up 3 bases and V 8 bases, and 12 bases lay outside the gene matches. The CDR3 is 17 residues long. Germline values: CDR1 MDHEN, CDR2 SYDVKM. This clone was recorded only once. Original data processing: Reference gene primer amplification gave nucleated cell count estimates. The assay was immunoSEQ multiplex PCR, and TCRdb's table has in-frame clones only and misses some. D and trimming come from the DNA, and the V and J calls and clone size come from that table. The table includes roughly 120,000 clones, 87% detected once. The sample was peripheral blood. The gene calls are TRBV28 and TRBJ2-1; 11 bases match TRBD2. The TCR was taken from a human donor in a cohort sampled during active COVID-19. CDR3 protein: CASLGLAVRGYYNEQFF. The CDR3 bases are TGTGCCAGCCTGGGACTAGCGGTACGGGGGTACTACAATGAGCAGTTCTTC.